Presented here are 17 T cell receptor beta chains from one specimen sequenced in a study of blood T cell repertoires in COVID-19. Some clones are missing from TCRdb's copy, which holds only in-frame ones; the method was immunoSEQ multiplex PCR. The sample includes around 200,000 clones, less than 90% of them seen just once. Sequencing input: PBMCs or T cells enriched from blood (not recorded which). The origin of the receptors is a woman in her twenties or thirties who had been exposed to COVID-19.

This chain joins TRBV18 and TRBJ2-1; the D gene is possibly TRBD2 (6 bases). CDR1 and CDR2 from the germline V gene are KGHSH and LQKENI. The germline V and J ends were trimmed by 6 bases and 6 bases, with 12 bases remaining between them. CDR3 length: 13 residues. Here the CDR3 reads CASSTGSSNEQFF. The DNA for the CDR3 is TGTGCCAGCTCGACCGGGAGTTCCAATGAGCAGTTCTTC.

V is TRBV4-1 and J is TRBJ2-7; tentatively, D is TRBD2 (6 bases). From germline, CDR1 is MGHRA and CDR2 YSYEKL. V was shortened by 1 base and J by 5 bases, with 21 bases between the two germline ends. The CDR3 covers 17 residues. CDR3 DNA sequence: TGCGCCAGCAGCCAAGCAGTCACTAGCCCTCAGACTGACGAGCAGTACTTC. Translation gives CASSQAVTSPQTDEQYF.

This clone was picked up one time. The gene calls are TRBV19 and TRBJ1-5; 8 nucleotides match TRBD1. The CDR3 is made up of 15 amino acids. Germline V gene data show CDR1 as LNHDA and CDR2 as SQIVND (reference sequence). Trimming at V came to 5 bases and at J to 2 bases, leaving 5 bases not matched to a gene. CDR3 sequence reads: CASSLTGQGNQPQHF. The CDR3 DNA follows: TGTGCCAGTAGTCTCACGGGACAGGGCAATCAGCCCCAGCATTTT.

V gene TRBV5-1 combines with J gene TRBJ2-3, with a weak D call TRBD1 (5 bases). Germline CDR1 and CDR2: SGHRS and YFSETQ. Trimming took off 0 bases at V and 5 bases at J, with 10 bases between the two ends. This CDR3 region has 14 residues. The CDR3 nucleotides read TGCGCCAGCAGCTTGGGCGACAGCGAAGATACGCAGTATTTT. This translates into CASSLGDSEDTQYF.

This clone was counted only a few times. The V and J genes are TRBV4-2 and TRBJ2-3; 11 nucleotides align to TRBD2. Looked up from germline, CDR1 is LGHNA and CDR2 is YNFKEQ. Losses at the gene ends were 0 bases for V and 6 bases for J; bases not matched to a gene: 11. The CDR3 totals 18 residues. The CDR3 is CASSQDMASGGLGDTQYF. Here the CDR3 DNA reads TGTGCCAGCAGCCAAGATATGGCTAGCGGGGGGTTGGGGGATACGCAGTATTTT.

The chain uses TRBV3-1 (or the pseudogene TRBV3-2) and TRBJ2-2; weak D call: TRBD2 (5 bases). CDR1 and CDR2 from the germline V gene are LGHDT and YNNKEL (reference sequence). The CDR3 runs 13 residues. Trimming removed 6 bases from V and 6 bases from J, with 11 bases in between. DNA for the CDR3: TGTGCCAGCAGTTTCGGACTGGCCGGGGAGCTGTTTTTT. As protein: CASSFGLAGELFF.

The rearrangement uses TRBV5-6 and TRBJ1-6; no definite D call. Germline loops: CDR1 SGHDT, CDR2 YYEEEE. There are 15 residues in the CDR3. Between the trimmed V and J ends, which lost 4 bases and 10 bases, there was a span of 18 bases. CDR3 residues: CASSLWTRRESPLHF. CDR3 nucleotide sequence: TGTGCCAGCAGCCTGTGGACTAGGCGGGAATCACCCCTCCACTTT.

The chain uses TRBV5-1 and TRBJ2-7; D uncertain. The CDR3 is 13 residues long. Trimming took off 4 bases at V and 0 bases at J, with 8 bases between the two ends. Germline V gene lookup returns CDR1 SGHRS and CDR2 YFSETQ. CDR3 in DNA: TGCGCCAGCAGCCCTAGGAACTCCTACGAGCAGTACTTC. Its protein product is CASSPRNSYEQYF.

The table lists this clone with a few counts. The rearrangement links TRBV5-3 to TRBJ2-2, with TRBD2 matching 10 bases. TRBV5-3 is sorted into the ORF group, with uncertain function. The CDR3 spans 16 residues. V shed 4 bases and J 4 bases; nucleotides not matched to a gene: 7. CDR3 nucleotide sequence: TGTGCCAGAAGCCCCGGACTAGCGGAGCCCACCGGGGAGCTGTTTTTT. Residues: CARSPGLAEPTGELFF.

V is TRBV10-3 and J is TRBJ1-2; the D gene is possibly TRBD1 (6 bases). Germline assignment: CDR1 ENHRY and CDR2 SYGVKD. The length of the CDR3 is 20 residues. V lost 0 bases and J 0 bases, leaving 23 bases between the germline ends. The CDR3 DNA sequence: TGTGCCATCAGTGAGTCCCCACAGGGATTTAGCGCATTAACTAACTATGGCTACACCTTC. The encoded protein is CAISESPQGFSALTNYGYTF.

CDR3 sequence reads: CASSPRPPQGGRETQYF. For the CDR3, the DNA is TGTGCCAGCAGCCCGAGACCCCCACAAGGGGGCCGGGAGACCCAGTACTTC. The chain recombines TRBV11-3 with TRBJ2-5; 7 bases align to TRBD1. The CDR3 length is 17 residues. With V trimmed by 5 bases and J by 5 bases, 17 bases remained unmatched. The germline V gene has CDR1 SGHNT and CDR2 YENEEA.

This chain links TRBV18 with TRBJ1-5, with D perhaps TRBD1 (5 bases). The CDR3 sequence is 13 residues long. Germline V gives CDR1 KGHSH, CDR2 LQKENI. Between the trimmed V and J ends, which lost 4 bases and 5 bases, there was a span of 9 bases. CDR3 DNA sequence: TGTGCCAGCTCACGGCAGGGTGATCAGCCCCAGCATTTT. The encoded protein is CASSRQGDQPQHF.

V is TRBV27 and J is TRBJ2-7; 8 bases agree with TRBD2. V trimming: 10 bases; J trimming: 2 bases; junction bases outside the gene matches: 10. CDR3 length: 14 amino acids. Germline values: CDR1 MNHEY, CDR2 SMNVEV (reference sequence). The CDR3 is CATKSGGLAYEQYF. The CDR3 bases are TGTGCCACAAAGAGCGGGGGTCTCGCCTACGAGCAGTACTTC.

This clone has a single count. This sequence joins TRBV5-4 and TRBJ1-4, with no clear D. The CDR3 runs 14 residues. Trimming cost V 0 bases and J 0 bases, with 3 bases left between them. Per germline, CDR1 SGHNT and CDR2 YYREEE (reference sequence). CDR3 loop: CASSLDTTNEKLFF. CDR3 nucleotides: TGTGCCAGCAGCTTGGATACAACTAATGAAAAACTGTTTTTT.

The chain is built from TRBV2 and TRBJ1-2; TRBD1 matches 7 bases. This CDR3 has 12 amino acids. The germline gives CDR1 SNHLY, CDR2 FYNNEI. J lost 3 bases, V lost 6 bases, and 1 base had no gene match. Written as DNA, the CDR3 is TGTGCCAGCAGAGGGACAGACTATGGCTACACCTTC. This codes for CASRGTDYGYTF.

The CDR3 DNA is TGTGCCAGCAGCCAAGCTCCGGGACAGAGCAATCAGCCCCAGCATTTT. Protein sequence: CASSQAPGQSNQPQHF. The rearrangement uses TRBV5-4 and TRBJ1-5; TRBD1 matches 7 bases. The germline CDR1 and CDR2 sequences are SGHNT and YYREEE (reference sequence). This CDR3 is built from 16 residues. The trim removed 4 bases at V and 1 base at J, leaving 8 bases unmatched.

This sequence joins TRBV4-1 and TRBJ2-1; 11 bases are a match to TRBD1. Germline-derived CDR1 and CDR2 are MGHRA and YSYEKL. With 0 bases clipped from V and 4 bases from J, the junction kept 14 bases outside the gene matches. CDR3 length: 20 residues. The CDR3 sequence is CASSQESFGRDRGIYNEQFF. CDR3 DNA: TGCGCCAGCAGCCAAGAAAGTTTCGGACGGGACAGGGGGATTTACAATGAGCAGTTCTTC.